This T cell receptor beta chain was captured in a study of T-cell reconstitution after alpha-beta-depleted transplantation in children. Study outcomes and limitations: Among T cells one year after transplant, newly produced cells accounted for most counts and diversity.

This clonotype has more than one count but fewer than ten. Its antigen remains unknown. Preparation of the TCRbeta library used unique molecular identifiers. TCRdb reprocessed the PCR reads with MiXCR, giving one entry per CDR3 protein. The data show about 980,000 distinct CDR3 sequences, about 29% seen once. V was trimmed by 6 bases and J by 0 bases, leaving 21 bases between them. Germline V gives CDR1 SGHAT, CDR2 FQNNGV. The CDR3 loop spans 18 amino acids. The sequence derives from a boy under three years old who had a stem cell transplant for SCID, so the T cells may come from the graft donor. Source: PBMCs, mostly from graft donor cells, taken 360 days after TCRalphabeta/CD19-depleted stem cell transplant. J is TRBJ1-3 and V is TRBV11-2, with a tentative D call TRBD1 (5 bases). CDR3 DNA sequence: TGTGCCAGCAGTCTAAGGTGGTTGCAGGGAGGCTCTGGAAACACCATATATTTT. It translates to CASSLRWLQGGSGNTIYF.